One TCR beta chain is described in this entry. This specimen belongs to a study of PD-1 blockade in mismatch repair-deficient tumors. Mismatch repair deficiency was confirmed in all patients, by PCR or immunohistochemistry. TCR sequencing covered a few patients who responded to pembrolizumab. The V gene lost 5 bases and the J gene lost 2 bases, with 13 bases spanning the gap. CDR1 SEHNR and CDR2 FQNEAQ come from the germline V gene (reference sequence). The CDR3 extends over 14 amino acids. TCRdb keeps only in-frame clones here, not all; method: immunoSEQ multiplex PCR. The profile shows about 100,000 clones, 65% to 85% of them singletons.

The chain carries TRBV7-9 and TRBJ2-7; a weak D match, TRBD1 (6 bases). The material was peripheral blood, obtained approximately 36 weeks after starting pembrolizumab. This TCR was sampled from an adult with mismatch repair-deficient cancer. DNA of the CDR3: TGTGCCAGCAGCCCAGGGGATATTACCTACGAGCAGTACTTC. This encodes CASSPGDITYEQYF.